What follows is one T cell receptor (beta chain) and its context. The data are from a study of PD-L1 blockade in urothelial cancer. Repertoires were generated with immunoSEQ multiplex PCR, while TCRdb's copy carries only in-frame clones and drops some. The sample contains approximately 39,000 clones, 75% to 90% of which appear only once. Trimming took off 1 base at V and 1 base at J, with 10 bases between the two ends. This CDR3 region has 15 residues. Germline V gene data show CDR1 as SGHDN and CDR2 as FVKESK. The sample here was PBMCs, taken around atezolizumab (anti-PD-L1) treatment. This chain links TRBV14 with TRBJ1-1; D unclear. The receptor's source is a man between 60 and 70 years old with urothelial cancer. CDR3 sequence (DNA): TGTGCCAGCAGCCAAGTGGTAGGAGGGAACACTGAAGCTTTCTTT. The encoded protein is CASSQVVGGNTEAFF.